Presented here are 24 T cell receptor beta chains from one specimen sequenced in a study of blood T cell repertoires in COVID-19. Profiling relied on immunoSEQ multiplex PCR, and the TCRdb table lists in-frame clones only, not all of them. The sample has 150,000 or so clones, roughly 86% seen once. The source material was peripheral blood. Receptor source: a man between 60 and 70 years old with COVID-19, enrolled during active disease.

The chain employs TRBV4-2 and TRBJ1-1; D unresolved. The ends were cut back, 1 base at V and 2 bases at J, with 8 bases in the middle. Germline V gene lookup returns CDR1 LGHNA and CDR2 YNFKEQ. The CDR3 is made up of 14 amino acids. The CDR3 DNA sequence: TGTGCCAGCAGCCAAGTGGGCTTAAACACTGAAGCTTTCTTT. This translates into CASSQVGLNTEAFF.

CDR3 in amino acids: CASRLTGGLNTEAFF. The CDR3 DNA is TGCGCCAGCAGGTTAACAGGGGGACTGAACACTGAAGCTTTCTTT. The genes are TRBV5-1 and TRBJ1-1; TRBD1 aligns across 8 bases. Germline values: CDR1 SGHRS, CDR2 YFSETQ. This CDR3 region has 15 residues. J gave up 0 bases and V 5 bases, and 6 bases lay outside the gene matches.

The J gene is TRBJ1-5, the V gene TRBV3-1 (or the pseudogene TRBV3-2); the match to TRBD1 covers 8 bases. Germline V gives CDR1 LGHDT, CDR2 YNNKEL (reference sequence). The J segment lost 2 bases and the V segment lost 4 bases, leaving 4 bases of the junction unmatched. The CDR3 is 15 residues long. The chain's CDR3 is CASSPQDRGNQPQHF. In nucleotides, the CDR3 is TGTGCCAGCAGCCCCCAGGACAGGGGCAATCAGCCCCAGCATTTT.

The chain is built from TRBV24-1 and TRBJ1-2, with a possible D match to TRBD1 (5 bases). Germline values: CDR1 KGHDR, CDR2 SFDVKD. V lost 3 bases and J lost 6, with 13 bases in between. The CDR3 extends over 14 amino acids. CDR3 sequence reads: CATSDPGRAHGYTF. The CDR3 region has the DNA TGTGCCACCAGTGATCCGGGCAGGGCCCATGGCTACACCTTC.

J is TRBJ1-4 and V is TRBV25-1; 7 positions agree with TRBD1. The germline CDR1 and CDR2 sequences are MGHDK and SYGVNS. The CDR3 is 15 amino acids. The J segment lost 2 bases and the V segment lost 3 bases, leaving 3 bases of the junction unmatched. This CDR3 reads CASSDLRGTNEKLFF. CDR3 nucleotide sequence: TGTGCCAGCAGTGACCTCAGGGGGACTAATGAAAAACTGTTTTTT.

The CDR3 reads CASSFTQGALGYTF. The CDR3, as DNA: TGTGCCAGCAGCTTTACACAGGGGGCGCTTGGCTACACCTTC. This chain joins TRBV7-2 and TRBJ1-2, with 9 bases lining up with TRBD1. The germline V gene has CDR1 SGHTA and CDR2 FQGNSA. The V segment lost 3 bases and the J segment 7 bases; nucleotides outside the gene matches: 6. This CDR3 contains 14 residues.

CDR3 bases: TGTGCCAGCAGAACTCAAACAGGGATCCACTATGGCTACACCTTC. Protein product: CASRTQTGIHYGYTF. V gene TRBV27 combines with J gene TRBJ1-2; TRBD1 might be the D (6 bases). Germline assignment: CDR1 MNHEY and CDR2 SMNVEV (reference sequence). The CDR3 loop spans 15 amino acids. Trimming took off 6 bases at V and 3 bases at J, with 17 bases between the two ends.

The rearrangement joins TRBV24-1 to TRBJ2-1; D gene ambiguous. V was trimmed by 4 bases and J by 1 base, leaving 13 bases between them. The CDR3 covers 16 residues. Germline lookup yields CDR1 KGHDR and CDR2 SFDVKD. This CDR3 is CATSEHPIWSYNEQFF. The DNA of the CDR3 is TGTGCCACCAGTGAACACCCAATTTGGTCCTACAATGAGCAGTTCTTC.

V is TRBV6-2 or TRBV6-3 and J is TRBJ2-6; D unclear. Looked up from germline, CDR1 is MNHEY and CDR2 is SVGEGT. Trimming removed 5 bases at V and 4 bases at J, with 15 bases between. The CDR3 consists of 16 residues. CDR3 sequence: CASSPSPPEGANVLTF. For the CDR3, the DNA is TGTGCCAGCAGTCCCTCCCCGCCAGAAGGGGCCAACGTCCTGACTTTC.

The rearrangement links TRBV6-2 or TRBV6-3 to TRBJ2-3; D might be TRBD1 (5 bases). Germline V gene sequence: CDR1 MNHEY, CDR2 SVGEGT. CDR3 length equals 12 residues. V was pared by 4 bases and J by 5 bases, with 7 bases between. This CDR3 is CASSLTGDTQYF. In nucleotides, the CDR3 is TGTGCCAGCAGTTTAACAGGAGATACGCAGTATTTT.

The chain couples TRBV7-2 to TRBJ2-2; 9 nucleotides align to TRBD2. Germline CDR1 SGHTA, CDR2 FQGNSA. V shed 5 bases and J 2 bases; nucleotides not matched to a gene: 6. The CDR3 covers 16 residues. In nucleotides, the CDR3 is TGTGCCAGCAGCCCCCTAGCGGGACTAAACACCGGGGAGCTGTTTTTT. This codes for CASSPLAGLNTGELFF.

V usage is TRBV11-2 and J usage is TRBJ2-3; D gene unclear. In germline, CDR1 is SGHAT, CDR2 FQNNGV. Trimming took off 1 base at V and 8 bases at J, with 4 bases between the two ends. This CDR3 is built from 11 residues. CDR3 in amino acids: CASSLAGTQYF. The DNA for the CDR3 is TGTGCCAGCAGCTTAGCGGGTACGCAGTATTTT. The full variable domain, completed using reference TRBV11-2 and TRBJ2-3, is EAGVAQSPRYKIIEKRQSVAFWCNPISGHATLYWYQQILGQGPKLLIQFQNNGVVDDSQLPKDRFSAERLKGVDSTLKIQPAKLEDSAVYLCASSLAGTQYFGPGTRLTVL.

The genes are TRBV7-2 and TRBJ1-2; 7 positions match TRBD1. CDR3 length: 16 residues. Trimming at V came to 3 bases and at J to 5 bases, leaving 12 bases not matched to a gene. The germline CDR1 and CDR2 sequences are SGHTA and FQGNSA. This CDR3 is CASSFGGVRGDYGYTF. The CDR3 DNA reads as TGTGCCAGCAGCTTCGGTGGGGTCAGGGGGGATTATGGCTACACCTTC.

The CDR3 bases are TGTGCCAGCAGTTTCATCCGGACTAGCGGGACCCCAACCTACAATGAGCAGTTCTTC. Amino acid sequence: CASSFIRTSGTPTYNEQFF. The chain recombines TRBV27 with TRBJ2-1; 12 bases match TRBD2. The V and J ends lost 3 bases and 2 bases, in that order; junction bases with no gene match: 11. Germline lookup yields CDR1 MNHEY and CDR2 SMNVEV (reference sequence). The CDR3 is made up of 19 amino acids.

The chain joins TRBV18 to TRBJ2-7; D perhaps matches TRBD1 (5 bases). The CDR3 consists of 15 residues. Germline assignment: CDR1 KGHSH and CDR2 LQKENI. Trimming left V 3 bases short and J 0 bases short, with 12 bases between. CDR3 sequence (DNA): TGTGCCAGCTCACCTGCTAGGGGCAGCTCCTACGAGCAGTACTTC. Amino acids: CASSPARGSSYEQYF.

The chain is built from TRBV10-2 and TRBJ2-3; TRBD1 agrees at 7 bases. The ends lost 2 bases at V and 2 bases at J; junction bases unmatched: 4. Germline V gene data show CDR1 as WSHSY and CDR2 as SAAADI. The CDR3 has 15 amino acids. CDR3 sequence reads: CASSERGLNTDTQYF. In nucleotides, the CDR3 is TGCGCCAGCAGTGAGAGGGGGCTTAACACAGATACGCAGTATTTT.

J is TRBJ1-1 and V is TRBV15; 9 nucleotides align to TRBD1. The CDR3 spans 14 residues. The V and J ends lost 1 base and 7 bases, in that order; junction bases with no gene match: 4. Germline CDR1 and CDR2: LNHNV and YYDKDF (reference sequence). The CDR3 DNA reads as TGTGCCACCAGCAGAGGGACAGGGGATATTGAAGCTTTCTTT. It codes for CATSRGTGDIEAFF.

This chain uses TRBV6-5 with TRBJ1-5, with a tentative D call TRBD1 (6 bases). V was trimmed by 4 bases and J by 5 bases, leaving 12 bases between them. Germline-derived CDR1 and CDR2 are MNHEY and SVGAGI. CDR3 length: 14 amino acids. The CDR3 reads CASSWTATHQPQHF. The CDR3 nucleotides read TGTGCCAGCAGTTGGACAGCAACCCATCAGCCCCAGCATTTT.

The V gene is TRBV6-1, the J gene TRBJ1-3, with unresolved D. The V end was cut by 2 bases, the J end by 8 bases, with 7 bases between. This CDR3 contains 12 residues. The germline gives CDR1 MNHNS, CDR2 SASEGT. CDR3 nucleotides: TGTGCCAGCAGTGAACTCGTTTACACCATATATTTT. Amino acids: CASSELVYTIYF.

The chain links TRBV5-1 to TRBJ1-6; the D is unclear. This CDR3 comprises 15 residues. Germline CDR1 SGHRS, CDR2 YFSETQ. The germline V and J ends were trimmed by 2 bases and 5 bases, with 11 bases remaining between them. For the CDR3, the DNA is TGCGCCAGCAGCTTCGCCGGGTTGGATAATTCACCCCTCCACTTT. Amino acids: CASSFAGLDNSPLHF.

This chain connects TRBV27 to TRBJ1-5; TRBD1 is a possible D gene (6 bases). Germline V CDR1 and CDR2: MNHEY, SMNVEV (reference sequence). Trimming cost V 6 bases and J 0 bases, with 9 bases left between them. The CDR3 runs 14 residues. The CDR3 DNA reads TGTGCCAGCAGCAGGGGTTATAGCAATCAGCCCCAGCATTTT. Residues: CASSRGYSNQPQHF.

The CDR3 protein is CASSRRQGAVNEQFF. DNA for the CDR3: TGTGCCAGCAGTCGGAGACAGGGGGCGGTAAATGAGCAGTTCTTC. This rearrangement joins TRBV7-9 to TRBJ2-1, with 10 bases fitting TRBD1. This CDR3 region has 15 residues. Looked up from germline, CDR1 is SEHNR and CDR2 is FQNEAQ (reference sequence). The V segment lost 6 bases and the J segment 7 bases; nucleotides outside the gene matches: 9.

This clone was seen only a few times. The chain recombines TRBV4-2 with TRBJ2-3; TRBD2 is a possible D gene (5 bases). Trimming took off 3 bases at V and 0 bases at J, with 10 bases between the two ends. CDR3 size: 15 residues. CDR1 LGHNA and CDR2 YNFKEQ come from the germline V gene. CDR3 region: CASSQASLSTDTQYF. The CDR3 bases are TGTGCCAGCAGCCAGGCTAGCCTGAGCACAGATACGCAGTATTTT.

This clone was detected once. The V gene is TRBV10-2, the J gene TRBJ1-5; D ambiguous. Germline V gives CDR1 WSHSY, CDR2 SAAADI. Trimming shortened V by 6 bases and J by 2 bases, and 14 bases separated the two germline ends. CDR3 length equals 15 residues. This CDR3 is CASSEPGLRNQPQHF. The CDR3 nucleotides read TGCGCCAGCAGCGAGCCCGGACTTCGCAATCAGCCCCAGCATTTT.